Following are 8 T cell receptor beta chains from one sample sequenced in a study of blood T cell repertoires in COVID-19. Assay: immunoSEQ multiplex PCR; the TCRdb copy retains only in-frame clones and omits some. The table has some 170,000 clones, around four fifths seen once. The sequenced sample was peripheral blood. The origin of the receptors is a human donor in a cohort sampled during active COVID-19.

V is TRBV20-1 and J is TRBJ2-1, with D unclear. Germline V lookup: CDR1 DFQATT, CDR2 SNEGSKA (reference sequence). The CDR3 is made up of 11 amino acids. Trimming pared 0 bases from V and 13 bases from J, leaving 10 bases between. The CDR3 sequence is CSARDRISQFF. The CDR3 DNA sequence: TGCAGTGCTAGAGATCGTATTAGCCAGTTCTTC.

In its sample, this clone was seen a few times. The chain carries TRBV10-3 and TRBJ1-1; D unresolved. V gave up 8 bases and J gave up 0 bases, with 13 bases separating them. Germline CDR1 ENHRY, CDR2 SYGVKD. The CDR3 spans 14 residues. The CDR3 loop reads CAIGGEAMNTEAFF. The CDR3 DNA follows: TGTGCCATCGGCGGAGAAGCAATGAACACTGAAGCTTTCTTT.

V is TRBV28 and J is TRBJ2-7, with 7 bases identical to TRBD1. This CDR3 has 15 amino acids. The junction had 4 bases not matched to a gene; V was cut back by 2 bases and J by 0 bases. In germline, CDR1 is MDHEN, CDR2 SYDVKM. The chain's CDR3 is CASSLAGGYSYEQYF. The CDR3 DNA sequence: TGTGCCAGCAGTTTAGCAGGGGGTTACTCCTACGAGCAGTACTTC.

This chain uses TRBV4-1 with TRBJ1-4; D unresolved. Germline loops: CDR1 MGHRA, CDR2 YSYEKL. V was cut by 2 bases and J by 8 bases, with 15 bases left in between. This CDR3 is built from 15 residues. The CDR3 bases are TGCGCCAGCAGCCAAAAGATTGACTGGTGGGAAAAACTGTTTTTT. It codes for CASSQKIDWWEKLFF.

This clone occurred a few times. The CDR3 here is CASSCRDRGYNEQFF. In nucleotides, the CDR3 is TGTGCCAGCAGCTGCCGGGACAGGGGTTACAATGAGCAGTTCTTC. V and J are TRBV12-1 and TRBJ2-1; whether TRBD1, the table's D call, matches the DNA was not checked. TRBV12-1 is given as a pseudogene. The CDR3 sequence is 15 residues long.

This clone showed up just once. V gene TRBV6-5 combines with J gene TRBJ1-4; D is unresolved. Germline assignment: CDR1 MNHEY and CDR2 SVGAGI. The CDR3 has 15 residues. Trimming stripped 4 bases from V and 0 bases from J, with 9 bases between. CDR3 region: CASSSQSATNEKLFF. The CDR3 DNA sequence: TGTGCCAGCAGTTCGCAGTCTGCAACTAATGAAAAACTGTTTTTT.

V is TRBV14 and J is TRBJ1-1, with a possible D match to TRBD1 (5 bases). The CDR3 totals 15 residues. The V gene's germline CDR1 is SGHDN and CDR2 FVKESK. Between the trimmed V and J ends, which lost 4 bases and 4 bases, there was a span of 16 bases. The CDR3 DNA is TGTGCCAGCAGCCCAGGGAGGAGCTTCAGCACTGAAGCTTTCTTT. This sequence encodes CASSPGRSFSTEAFF.

This rearrangement joins TRBV6-2 or TRBV6-3 to TRBJ2-2, with a possible D match to TRBD1 (6 bases). The V end lost 5 bases, the J end lost 6 bases, and 19 bases lay between the germline ends. This CDR3 comprises 16 residues. The V gene's germline CDR1 is MNHEY and CDR2 SVGEGT. The CDR3 spells CASSQPRGLRSGELFF. DNA for the CDR3: TGTGCCAGCAGTCAACCCAGGGGTCTTCGGTCCGGGGAGCTGTTTTTT.